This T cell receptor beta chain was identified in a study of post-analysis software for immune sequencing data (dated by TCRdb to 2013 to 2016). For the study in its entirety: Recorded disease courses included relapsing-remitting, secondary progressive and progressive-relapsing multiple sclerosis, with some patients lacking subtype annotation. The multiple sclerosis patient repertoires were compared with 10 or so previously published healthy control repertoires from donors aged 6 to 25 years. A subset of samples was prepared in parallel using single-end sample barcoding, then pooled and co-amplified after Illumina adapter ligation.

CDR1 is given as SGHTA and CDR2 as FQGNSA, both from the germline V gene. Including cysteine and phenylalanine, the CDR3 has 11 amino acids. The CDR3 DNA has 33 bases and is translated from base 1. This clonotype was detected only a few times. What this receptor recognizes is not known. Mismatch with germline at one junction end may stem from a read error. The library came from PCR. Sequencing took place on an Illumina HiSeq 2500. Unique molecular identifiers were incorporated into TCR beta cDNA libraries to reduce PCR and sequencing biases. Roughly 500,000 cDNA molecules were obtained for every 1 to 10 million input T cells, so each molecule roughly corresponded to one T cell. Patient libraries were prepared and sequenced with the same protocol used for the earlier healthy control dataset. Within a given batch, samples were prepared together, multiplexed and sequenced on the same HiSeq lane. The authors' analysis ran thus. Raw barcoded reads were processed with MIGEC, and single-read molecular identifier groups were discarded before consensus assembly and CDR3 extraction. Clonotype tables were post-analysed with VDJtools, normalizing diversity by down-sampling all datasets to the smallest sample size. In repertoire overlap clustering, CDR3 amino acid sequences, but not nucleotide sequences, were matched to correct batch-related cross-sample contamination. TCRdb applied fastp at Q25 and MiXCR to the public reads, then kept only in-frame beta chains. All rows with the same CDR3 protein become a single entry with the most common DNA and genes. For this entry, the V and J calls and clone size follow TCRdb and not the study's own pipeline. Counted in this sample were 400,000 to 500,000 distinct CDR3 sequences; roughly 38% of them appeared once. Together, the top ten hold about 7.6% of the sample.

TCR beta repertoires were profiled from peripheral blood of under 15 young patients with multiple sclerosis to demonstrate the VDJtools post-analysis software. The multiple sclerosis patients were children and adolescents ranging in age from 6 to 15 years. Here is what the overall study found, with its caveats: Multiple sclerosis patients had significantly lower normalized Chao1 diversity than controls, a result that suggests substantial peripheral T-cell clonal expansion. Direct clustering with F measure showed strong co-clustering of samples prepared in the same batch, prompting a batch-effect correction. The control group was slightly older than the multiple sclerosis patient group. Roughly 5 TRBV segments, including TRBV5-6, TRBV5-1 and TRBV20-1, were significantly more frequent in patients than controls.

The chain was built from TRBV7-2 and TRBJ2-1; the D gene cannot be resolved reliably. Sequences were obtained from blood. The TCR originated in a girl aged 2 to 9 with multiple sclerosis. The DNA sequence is TGTGCCAGCACCTTATATAGTGAGCAGTTCTTC. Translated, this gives CASTLYSEQFF.